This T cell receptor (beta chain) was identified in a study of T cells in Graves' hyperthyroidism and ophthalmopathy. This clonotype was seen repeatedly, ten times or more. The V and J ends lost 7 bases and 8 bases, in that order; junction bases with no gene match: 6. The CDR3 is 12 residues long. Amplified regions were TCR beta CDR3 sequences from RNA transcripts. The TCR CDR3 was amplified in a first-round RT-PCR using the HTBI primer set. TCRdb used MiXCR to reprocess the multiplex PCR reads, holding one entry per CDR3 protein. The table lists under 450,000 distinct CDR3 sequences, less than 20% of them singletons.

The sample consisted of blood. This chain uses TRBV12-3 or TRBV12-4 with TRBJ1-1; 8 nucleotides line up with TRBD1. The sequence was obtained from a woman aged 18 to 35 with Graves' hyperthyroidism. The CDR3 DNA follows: TGTGCCAGCATCACAGGGGGGGCCGAAGCTTTCTTT. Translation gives CASITGGAEAFF.